This entry lists 32 T cell receptor beta chains sequenced from one sample in a study of tumor and adjacent non-tumor tissue in lung cancer. The template was RNA from unsorted bulk tissue. The normal lung tissue was taken more than 3 cm from the tumor edge. A modified ARM-PCR protocol with three rounds of nested PCR amplified TCRbeta. TCRdb reprocessed the multiplex PCR reads with MiXCR, giving one entry per CDR3 protein. The sample holds approximately 90,000 distinct CDR3 sequences, around 76% seen once. Sequencing was performed on distant non-tumor lung tissue. Receptors originate from a woman aged 45-60 years with non-small cell lung cancer.

About this clonotype itself: Germline and junction disagree at one end, which may indicate a read error. V and J are TRBV12-3 or TRBV12-4 and TRBJ2-5, with a tentative D call TRBD1 (6 bases). The CDR3 length is 14 residues. This CDR3 is CTNSKGQLQGTQYF. CDR3 coding DNA: TGTACCAACAGTAAGGGACAACTACAAGGGACCCAGTACTTC.

About this clonotype: Given the absence of the conserved phenylalanine or tryptophan at the CDR3 end, a read error is likely. V and J are TRBV4-2 and TRBJ1-2; D is ambiguous. There are 14 residues in the CDR3. Germline V gene data show CDR1 as LGHNA and CDR2 as YNFKEQ. For the CDR3, the DNA is TGTCCCAGCAGCCAAGAATTGACAATGGGAAGCTACACCATC. This codes for CPSSQELTMGSYTI.

Comments on this clonotype: A read error is likely, as this CDR3 ends without the conserved phenylalanine or tryptophan. The CDR3 region has the DNA TGCGCCAGCAGCCATAGGGAACAGGAAAACACCATATATTAT. It translates to CASSHREQENTIYY. The genes are TRBV4-1 and TRBJ1-3; possible D gene TRBD1, 5 bases. Trimming took 3 bases from V and 6 from J, leaving 12 bases between them. The germline V gene has CDR1 MGHRA and CDR2 YSYEKL. This CDR3 has 14 amino acids.

This sequence joins TRBV30 and TRBJ1-3; D is ambiguous. CDR3 length: 14 amino acids. Germline V CDR1 and CDR2: GTSNPN, SVGIG (reference sequence). The DNA for the CDR3 is TGTGTCCGGAGTGTTGGCTACTCTGGAAACACCATATATTTT. Protein: CVRSVGYSGNTIYF.

For this clonotype: The conserved final phenylalanine or tryptophan is absent from the CDR3, which likely points to a read error. The V and J genes are TRBV20-1 and TRBJ2-3, with TRBD2 as a possible D gene (5 bases). The CDR3 extends over 10 amino acids. Germline-derived CDR1 and CDR2 are DFQATT and SNEGSKA (reference sequence). Trimming took 0 bases from V and 11 from J, leaving 6 bases between them. The DNA of the CDR3 is TGCAGTGCTAGAGAAAGCGGGCAGTATCTT. It encodes CSARESGQYL.

As concerns this clonotype: A much larger clone sits a single nucleotide away, making a read error possible. The gene calls are TRBV20-1 and TRBJ2-7, with D perhaps TRBD1 or TRBD2 (5 bases each). Germline loops: CDR1 DFQATT, CDR2 SNEGSKA (reference sequence). The CDR3 has 12 amino acids. DNA for the CDR3: TGCAGTGGTGGGGCAGGGACCCACGAGGAGTACTTC. Its protein is CSGGAGTHEEYF.

Points on this clonotype: A much larger clone sits a single nucleotide away, making a read error possible. The rearrangement joins TRBV20-1 to TRBJ2-7; 14 bases line up with TRBD2. Germline CDR1 and CDR2: DFQATT and SNEGSKA (reference sequence). V was clipped by 6 bases and J by 4 bases; unmatched bases: 8. There are 15 residues in the CDR3. As DNA, the CDR3 is TGCAGTGCACTACCCCGGACTAGCGGGAGGTACGAGCAGTACTTC. Translation gives CSALPRTSGRYEQYF.

Notes on this clonotype: Since a much larger clone is just one base distant, this may be a read error. The chain's CDR3 is CSARQDETYEQYF. CDR3 in DNA: TGCAGTGCTAGACAGGACGAGACCTACGAGCAGTACTTC. The rearrangement uses TRBV20-1 and TRBJ2-7; D not certain. The V end lost 2 bases, the J end lost 2 bases, and 10 bases lay between the germline ends. This CDR3 comprises 13 residues. Germline assignment: CDR1 DFQATT and CDR2 SNEGSKA (reference sequence).

As concerns this clonotype: This may arise from a read error, as a much more abundant clone is one base away. This rearrangement joins TRBV11-2 to TRBJ2-3; D is possibly TRBD1 (6 bases). Trimming took off 0 bases at V and 11 bases at J, with 12 bases between the two ends. Germline loops: CDR1 SGHAT, CDR2 FQNNGV. This CDR3 comprises 13 residues. Written as DNA, the CDR3 is TGTGCCAGCAGCTTAGAGGGTGGGGGCATGCAGTATTTT. Protein product: CASSLEGGGMQYF. Complete variable domain (other parts from reference TRBV11-2 and TRBJ2-3): EAGVAQSPRYKIIEKRQSVAFWCNPISGHATLYWYQQILGQGPKLLIQFQNNGVVDDSQLPKDRFSAERLKGVDSTLKIQPAKLEDSAVYLCASSLEGGGMQYFGPGTRLTVL.

As for this clonotype: A clone one base away is much larger, so this may be a read error. The chain combines TRBV6-6 with TRBJ1-2; no firm D call. There are 11 residues in the CDR3. With 5 bases removed from V and 13 bases from J, the gap between germline ends came to 14 bases. Germline assignment: CDR1 MNHNY and CDR2 SVGAGI (reference sequence). CDR3 residues: CASSPGRSCTF. The CDR3, as DNA: TGTGCCAGCAGTCCTGGACGGAGCTGCACCTTC.

Comment on this clonotype: At one end, the junction sequence differs from germline, possibly due to a read error. This chain uses TRBV12-3 or TRBV12-4 with TRBJ1-2, with D possibly being TRBD1 (5 bases). This CDR3 contains 14 residues. The CDR3 is CASSRGAANYGYTF. The CDR3 DNA sequence: TGTGCCAGCAGCCGCGGGGCGGCTAATTATGGCTACACCTTC.

With respect to this clonotype: Relative to the germline gene, one junction end is altered; a read error may explain this. The chain recombines TRBV6-5 with TRBJ1-4; D remains ambiguous. The CDR3 spans 15 residues. Germline assignment: CDR1 MNHEY and CDR2 SVGAGI. The CDR3 reads CASNYSRIGIEKLFF. The CDR3 DNA sequence: TGTGCCAGCAATTACTCCCGGATAGGGATTGAAAAACTGTTTTTT.

Note on this clonotype: A much larger clone sits a single nucleotide away, making a read error possible. The V and J genes are TRBV28 and TRBJ1-2; D is uncertain. Trimming took 4 bases from V and 1 from J, leaving 19 bases between them. Germline values: CDR1 MDHEN, CDR2 SYDVKM. The CDR3 consists of 17 residues. The CDR3, as DNA: TGTGCCAGCAGTTCATCCATAGGGTCCGAACTTAACTATGGCTACACCTTC. Its protein product is CASSSSIGSELNYGYTF.

This CDR3 is CASGLGLEDTQYF. CDR3 nucleotide sequence: TGTGCTAGCGGCTTAGGGTTGGAGGATACGCAGTATTTT. The chain links TRBV11-2 to TRBJ2-3, with a weak D call TRBD2 (6 bases). The CDR3 is made up of 13 amino acids. From germline, CDR1 is SGHAT and CDR2 FQNNGV.

This clonotype was seen repeatedly, ten times or more. J is TRBJ1-2 and V is TRBV11-2, with D perhaps matching TRBD1 (6 bases). Germline loops: CDR1 SGHAT, CDR2 FQNNGV. Trimming pared 6 bases from V and 3 bases from J, leaving 14 bases between. The CDR3 is made up of 14 amino acids. In nucleotides, the CDR3 is TGTGCCAGCAGGCTAGGGGGGGTGGACTATGGCTACACCTTC. Translating it yields CASRLGGVDYGYTF.

This clonotype was seen at least ten times. The CDR3 region is CASSEELQGFGYGYTF. The CDR3 bases are TGTGCCAGCAGTGAAGAGTTACAGGGATTCGGCTATGGCTACACCTTC. The chain recombines TRBV6-1 with TRBJ1-2, with D perhaps matching TRBD1 (6 bases). The length of the CDR3 is 16 residues. Trimming removed 1 base at V and 4 bases at J, with 16 bases between. CDR1 is MNHNS, CDR2 SASEGT, per germline.

Concerning this clonotype itself: A much larger clone differs by one base, so this may be a read error. The chain uses TRBV2 and TRBJ2-5; TRBD2 might be the D (6 bases). Germline CDR1 reads SNHLY; CDR2 reads FYNNEI. V lost 11 bases, J lost 4 bases, and 14 bases lay in between. The CDR3 covers 12 residues. In DNA form, the CDR3 reads TGTGCCGGCAATGGGGGGATAGAGACCCAGTACTTC. Amino acid sequence: CAGNGGIETQYF.

This chain connects TRBV5-4 to TRBJ2-3; D perhaps matches TRBD2 (5 bases). Trimming stripped 0 bases from V and 3 bases from J, with 20 bases between. This CDR3 has 18 residues. Germline V gene lookup returns CDR1 SGHNT and CDR2 YYREEE (reference sequence). The DNA for the CDR3 is TGTGCCAGCAGCTTGGGCCTGAGGGCAGACTCCAGTACAGATACGCAGTATTTT. This encodes CASSLGLRADSSTDTQYF.

The chain is built from TRBV29-1 and TRBJ1-2; perhaps TRBD1 as D (5 bases). With 4 bases removed from V and 6 bases from J, the gap between germline ends came to 9 bases. The CDR3 totals 11 residues. Germline V lookup: CDR1 SQVTM, CDR2 ANQGSEA. The CDR3 sequence: CSVVAGDGYTF. CDR3 coding DNA: TGCAGCGTTGTAGCGGGGGATGGCTACACCTTC.

With respect to this clonotype: The conserved closing phenylalanine or tryptophan is absent in this CDR3, likely reflecting a read error. The chain is built from TRBV29-1 and TRBJ2-1, with D maybe TRBD1 (6 bases). Trimming left V 7 bases short and J 9 bases short, with 19 bases between. From germline, CDR1 is SQVTM and CDR2 ANQGSEA. There are 13 residues in the CDR3. The CDR3: CSADGTWGVEQFL. CDR3 nucleotide sequence: TGCAGCGCAGACGGGACATGGGGCGTTGAGCAGTTCCTC.

On this clonotype: Germline is not matched at one junction end, which may reflect a read error. V gene TRBV11-2 combines with J gene TRBJ2-3; a weak D match, TRBD2 (6 bases). The CDR3 has 16 residues. CDR1 and CDR2 (germline): SGHAT, FQNNGV. This chain's CDR3 is CASILRGQLATDTQYF. The CDR3 DNA reads as TGTGCCAGCATCTTGCGGGGCCAGCTAGCGACGGATACACAGTATTTT.

For this clonotype: Being one base from a much bigger clone, this may be a read error. The CDR3 carries no conserved terminal phenylalanine or tryptophan, so it likely arises from a read error. The DNA is omitted, as the CDR3 cannot be located on it reliably, and the CDR3 follows TCRdb's listing. The rearrangement links TRBV7-2 to TRBJ2-1; the table's D call TRBD2 went unverified against the DNA. The CDR3 is 15 residues long, ends included. Germline assignment: CDR1 SGHTA and CDR2 FQGNSA. The CDR3 here is CASSLRAATSNERFL.

This chain connects TRBV6-2 or TRBV6-3 to TRBJ2-2, with D perhaps matching TRBD1 or TRBD2 (5 bases each). Germline CDR1 is MNHEY and CDR2 is SVGEGT. The CDR3 runs to 17 residues. Trimming removed 5 bases at V and 1 base at J, with 17 bases between. The CDR3 spells CASSVGSGTVNTGELFF. In DNA form, the CDR3 reads TGTGCCAGCAGTGTAGGCTCCGGGACGGTGAACACCGGGGAGCTGTTTTTT.

Points on this clonotype: The junction shows a germline mismatch at one end, possibly a read error. This chain joins TRBV12-3 or TRBV12-4 and TRBJ1-4, with D perhaps TRBD1 (5 bases). The CDR3 totals 13 residues. The CDR3 loop reads CACSFDGGGKLFF. The CDR3 DNA sequence: TGCGCCTGCAGTTTTGACGGCGGGGGGAAACTGTTTTTT.

The table lists this clonotype with a count of one. One base away lies a much larger clone, so this may be a sequencing read error. The gene calls are TRBV5-8 and TRBJ1-5; no clear D. This CDR3 region has 11 residues. Germline CDR1 reads SGHTS; CDR2 reads YDEGEE. DNA for the CDR3: TGTCCCAGCAGTGAAGGACAGCCCCAGCATTTT. Protein sequence: CPSSEGQPQHF.

As to this clonotype: Germline is not matched at one junction end, which may reflect a read error. Here the CDR3 reads CVSSARTWSYNEQFF. The CDR3 coding sequence is TGTGTCAGCAGTGCCAGGACCTGGTCCTACAATGAGCAGTTCTTC. This chain uses TRBV28 with TRBJ2-1; D is unresolved. The CDR3 runs 15 residues. The germline CDR1 and CDR2 sequences are MDHEN and SYDVKM. The full variable domain, with the rest looked up from reference TRBV28 and TRBJ2-1, is DVKVTQSSRYLVKRTGEKVFLECVQDMDHENMFWYRQDPGLGLRLIYFSYDVKMKEKGDIPEGYSVSREKKERFSLILESASTNQTSMYLCVSSARTWSYNEQFFGPGTRLTVL.

In regard to this clonotype: At one end the junction does not follow the germline gene, possibly because of a read error. The V call is TRBV30, the J call TRBJ2-7; D not resolved. CDR3 size: 13 residues. Germline CDR1 is GTSNPN and CDR2 is SVGIG (reference sequence). The DNA of the CDR3 is TGTGTCATCCGTGGTTTGGATTACTACGAGCAATACTTC. It is translated as CVIRGLDYYEQYF.

This chain joins TRBV12-3 or TRBV12-4 and TRBJ2-7; 13 nucleotides match TRBD2. Germline trimming cut 5 bases from V and 7 bases from J; bases unmatched to any gene: 8. The CDR3 has 15 amino acids. The CDR3 nucleotides read TGTGCCAGCAGTATTAAACTAGCGGGAGGGAATGAGCAGTACTTC. Translating gives CASSIKLAGGNEQYF.

In the case of this clonotype: One junction end does not reproduce the germline sequence, and a read error may be involved. The chain couples TRBV12-3 or TRBV12-4 to TRBJ1-5; D is unresolved. The CDR3 has 14 residues. The CDR3 coding sequence is TGTGCCAGCAGCTTCCTCGGAAGCAATCAGCCCCAGCCTTTT. It translates to CASSFLGSNQPQPF.

Comment on this clonotype: The junction does not match germline at one end; this may be a read error. This rearrangement joins TRBV7-8 to TRBJ1-2; D gene uncertain. Germline-derived CDR1 and CDR2 are SGHVS and FQNEAQ. The CDR3 runs 14 residues. The CDR3, as DNA: TGTGCCAGTAGCTTAGCGTCGATGGGTTATGGCTACACCTTC. Encoded protein: CASSLASMGYGYTF.

This clonotype is a singleton in its sample. A much larger clone differs by one base, so this may be a read error. DNA of the CDR3: TGCAGTGGGCGGGACACCCGCTCTGGAAACACCATATATTTT. Translated, it gives CSGRDTRSGNTIYF. The chain is built from TRBV20-1 and TRBJ1-3; tentative D call: TRBD1 (6 bases). Trimming took off 7 bases at V and 0 bases at J, with 13 bases between the two ends. Germline V gene lookup returns CDR1 DFQATT and CDR2 SNEGSKA (reference sequence). The length of the CDR3 is 14 residues.

Remarks on this clonotype: This may come from a read error, since a much larger clone is one base off. CDR3 DNA sequence: TGTGCCAGCAGCTTAGAGTGGGAGGCTGAGCAGTTCTTC. Protein product: CASSLEWEAEQFF. The chain combines TRBV11-2 with TRBJ2-1, with D possibly being TRBD2 (6 bases). With 0 bases removed from V and 9 bases from J, the gap between germline ends came to 9 bases. CDR1 and CDR2 from the germline V gene are SGHAT and FQNNGV. The CDR3 extends over 13 amino acids.